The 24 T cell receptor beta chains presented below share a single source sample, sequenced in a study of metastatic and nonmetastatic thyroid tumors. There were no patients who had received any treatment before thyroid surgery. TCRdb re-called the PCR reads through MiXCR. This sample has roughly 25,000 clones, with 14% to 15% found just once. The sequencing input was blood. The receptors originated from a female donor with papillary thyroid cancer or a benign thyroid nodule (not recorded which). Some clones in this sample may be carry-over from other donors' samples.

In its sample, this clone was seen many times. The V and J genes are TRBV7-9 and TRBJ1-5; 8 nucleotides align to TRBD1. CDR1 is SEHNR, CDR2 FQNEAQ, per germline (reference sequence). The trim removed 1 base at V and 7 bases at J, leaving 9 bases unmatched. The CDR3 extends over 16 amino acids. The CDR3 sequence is CASSLGQGILWQPQHF. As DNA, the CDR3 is TGTGCCAGCAGCTTAGGACAGGGGATCTTATGGCAGCCCCAGCATTTT.

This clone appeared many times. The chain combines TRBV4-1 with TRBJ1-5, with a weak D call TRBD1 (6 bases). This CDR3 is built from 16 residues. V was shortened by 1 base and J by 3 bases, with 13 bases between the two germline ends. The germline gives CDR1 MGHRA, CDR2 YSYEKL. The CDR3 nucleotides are TGCGCCAGCAGCCAAGGAGGAACAGGGAACAATCAGCCCCAGCATTTT. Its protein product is CASSQGGTGNNQPQHF.

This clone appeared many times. In DNA, the CDR3 is TGCGCCAGCAGTGAGCTTGAGGGGGCAGCAACCCACGAGCAGTACTTC. Encoded protein: CASSELEGAATHEQYF. The rearrangement uses TRBV10-1 and TRBJ2-7; 7 bases are shared with TRBD1. The CDR3 runs 16 residues. CDR1 is WNHNN and CDR2 is SYGVQD in the germline V gene (reference sequence). Germline trimming cut 2 bases from V and 5 bases from J; bases unmatched to any gene: 12.

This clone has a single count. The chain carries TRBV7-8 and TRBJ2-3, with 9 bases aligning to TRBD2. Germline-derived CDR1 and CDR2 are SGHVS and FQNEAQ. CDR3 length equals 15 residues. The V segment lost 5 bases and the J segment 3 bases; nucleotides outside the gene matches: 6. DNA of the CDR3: TGTGCCAGCAGCCAACTAGCGGGTTTTACAGATACGCAGTATTTT. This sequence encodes CASSQLAGFTDTQYF.

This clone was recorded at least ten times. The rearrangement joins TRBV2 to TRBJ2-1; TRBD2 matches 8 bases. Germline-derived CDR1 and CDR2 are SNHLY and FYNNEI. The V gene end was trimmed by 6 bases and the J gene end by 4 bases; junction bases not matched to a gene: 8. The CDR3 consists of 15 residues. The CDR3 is CASSRTSGAYNEQFF. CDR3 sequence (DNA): TGTGCCAGCAGCCGTACTAGCGGAGCTTACAATGAGCAGTTCTTC.

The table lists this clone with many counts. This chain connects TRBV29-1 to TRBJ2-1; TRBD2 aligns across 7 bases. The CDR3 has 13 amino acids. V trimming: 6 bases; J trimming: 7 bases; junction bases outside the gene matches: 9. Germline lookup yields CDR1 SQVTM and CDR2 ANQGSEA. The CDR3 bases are TGCAGCGTGGGTGGGAGGGTCAAGAATGAGCAGTTCTTC. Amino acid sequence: CSVGGRVKNEQFF.

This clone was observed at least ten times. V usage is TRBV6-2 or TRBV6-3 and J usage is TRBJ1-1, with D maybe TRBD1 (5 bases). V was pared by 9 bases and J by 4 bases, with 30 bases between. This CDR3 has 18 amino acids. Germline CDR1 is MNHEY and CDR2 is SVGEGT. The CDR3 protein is CASFSRRIAGPSGTEAFF. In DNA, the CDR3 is TGTGCCAGTTTTTCCAGGCGGATTGCGGGGCCTTCGGGCACTGAAGCTTTCTTT.

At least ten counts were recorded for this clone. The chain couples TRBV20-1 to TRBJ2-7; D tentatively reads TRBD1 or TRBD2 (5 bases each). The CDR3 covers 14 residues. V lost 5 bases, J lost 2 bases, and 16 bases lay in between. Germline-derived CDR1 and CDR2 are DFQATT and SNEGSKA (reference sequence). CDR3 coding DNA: TGCAGTGCTGGCTGGGACCTGAGGGCCTACGAGCAGTACTTC. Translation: CSAGWDLRAYEQYF.

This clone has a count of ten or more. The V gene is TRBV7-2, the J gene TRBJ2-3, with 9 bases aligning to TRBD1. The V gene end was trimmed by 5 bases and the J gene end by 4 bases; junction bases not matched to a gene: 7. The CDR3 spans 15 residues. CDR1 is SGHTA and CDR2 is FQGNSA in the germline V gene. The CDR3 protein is CASSTTGGEADTQYF. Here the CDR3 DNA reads TGTGCCAGCAGCACTACAGGGGGCGAGGCAGATACGCAGTATTTT.

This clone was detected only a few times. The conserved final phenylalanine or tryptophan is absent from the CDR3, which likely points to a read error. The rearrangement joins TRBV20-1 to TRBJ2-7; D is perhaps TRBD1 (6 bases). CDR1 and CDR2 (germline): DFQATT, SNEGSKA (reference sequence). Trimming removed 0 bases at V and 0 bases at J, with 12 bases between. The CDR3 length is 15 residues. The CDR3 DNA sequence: TGCAGTGCTAGAGATACAGGGACCCACTCCTACGAGCAGTACCTC. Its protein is CSARDTGTHSYEQYL.

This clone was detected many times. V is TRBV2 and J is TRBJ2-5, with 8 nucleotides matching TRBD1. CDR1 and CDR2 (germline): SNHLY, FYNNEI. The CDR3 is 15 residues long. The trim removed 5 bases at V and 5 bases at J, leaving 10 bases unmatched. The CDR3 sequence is CASSRQGLDGETQYF. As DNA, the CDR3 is TGTGCCAGCAGTCGACAGGGGCTCGATGGGGAGACCCAGTACTTC. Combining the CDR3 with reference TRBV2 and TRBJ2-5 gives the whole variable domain EPEVTQTPSHQVTQMGQEVILRCVPISNHLYFYWYRQILGQKVEFLVSFYNNEISEKSEIFDDQFSVERPDGSNFTLKIRSTKLEDSAMYFCASSRQGLDGETQYFGPGTRLLVL.

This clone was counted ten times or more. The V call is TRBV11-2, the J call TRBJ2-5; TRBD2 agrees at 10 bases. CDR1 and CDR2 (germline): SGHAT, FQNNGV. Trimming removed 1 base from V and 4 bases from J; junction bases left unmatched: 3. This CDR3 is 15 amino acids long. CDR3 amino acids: CASSLASGSGETQYF. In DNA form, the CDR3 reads TGTGCCAGCAGCTTAGCTAGCGGGAGTGGAGAGACCCAGTACTTC.

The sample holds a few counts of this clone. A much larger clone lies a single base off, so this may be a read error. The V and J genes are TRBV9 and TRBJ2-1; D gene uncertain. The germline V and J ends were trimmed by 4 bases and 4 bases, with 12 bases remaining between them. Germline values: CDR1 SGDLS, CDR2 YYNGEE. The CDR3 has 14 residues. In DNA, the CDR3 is TGTGCCAGCAGCCAAGGATGTTTATACAATGAGCAGTTCTTC. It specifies CASSQGCLYNEQFF. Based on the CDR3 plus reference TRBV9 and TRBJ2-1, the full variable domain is DSGVTQTPKHLITATGQRVTLRCSPRSGDLSVYWYQQSLDQGLQFLIQYYNGEERAKGNILERFSAQQFPDLHSELNLSSLELGDSALYFCASSQGCLYNEQFFGPGTRLTVL.

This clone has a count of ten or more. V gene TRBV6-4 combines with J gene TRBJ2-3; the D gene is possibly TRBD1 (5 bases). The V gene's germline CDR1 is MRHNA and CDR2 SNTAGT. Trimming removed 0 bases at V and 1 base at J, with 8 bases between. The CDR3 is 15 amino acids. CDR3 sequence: CASSDSVQGTDTQYF. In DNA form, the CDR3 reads TGTGCCAGCAGTGACTCGGTACAGGGCACAGATACGCAGTATTTT.

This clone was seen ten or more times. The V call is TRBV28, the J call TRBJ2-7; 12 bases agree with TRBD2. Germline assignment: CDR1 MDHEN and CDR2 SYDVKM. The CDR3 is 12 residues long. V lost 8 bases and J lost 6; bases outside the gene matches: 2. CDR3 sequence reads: CASLAGGSEQYF. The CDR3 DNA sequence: TGTGCCAGCCTAGCGGGGGGGAGCGAGCAGTACTTC.

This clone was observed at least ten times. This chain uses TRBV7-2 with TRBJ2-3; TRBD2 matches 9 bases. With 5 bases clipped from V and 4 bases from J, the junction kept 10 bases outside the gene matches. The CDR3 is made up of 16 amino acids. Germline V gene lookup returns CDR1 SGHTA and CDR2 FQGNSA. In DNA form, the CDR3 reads TGTGCCAGCAGCACGGGACTAGCCTCTCTAGCAGATACGCAGTATTTT. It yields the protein CASSTGLASLADTQYF.

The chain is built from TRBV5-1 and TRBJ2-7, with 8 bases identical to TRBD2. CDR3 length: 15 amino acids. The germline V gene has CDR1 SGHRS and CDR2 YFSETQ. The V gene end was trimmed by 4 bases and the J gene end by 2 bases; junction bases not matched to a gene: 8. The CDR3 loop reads CASSPGPGGPYEQYF. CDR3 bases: TGCGCCAGCAGCCCAGGCCCGGGAGGGCCCTACGAGCAGTACTTC.

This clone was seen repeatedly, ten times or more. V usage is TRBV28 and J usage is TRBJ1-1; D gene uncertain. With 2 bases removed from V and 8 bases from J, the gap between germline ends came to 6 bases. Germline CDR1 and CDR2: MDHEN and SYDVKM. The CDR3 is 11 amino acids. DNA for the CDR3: TGTGCCAGCAGTTTACACAGCGAAGCTTTCTTT. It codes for CASSLHSEAFF.

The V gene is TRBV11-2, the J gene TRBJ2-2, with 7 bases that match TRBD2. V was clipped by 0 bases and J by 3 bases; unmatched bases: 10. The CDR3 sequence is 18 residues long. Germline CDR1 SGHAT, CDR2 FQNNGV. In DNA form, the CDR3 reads TGTGCCAGCAGCTTAGATCCCGTGATAAGCGGGGACACCGGGGAGCTGTTTTTT. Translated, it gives CASSLDPVISGDTGELFF.

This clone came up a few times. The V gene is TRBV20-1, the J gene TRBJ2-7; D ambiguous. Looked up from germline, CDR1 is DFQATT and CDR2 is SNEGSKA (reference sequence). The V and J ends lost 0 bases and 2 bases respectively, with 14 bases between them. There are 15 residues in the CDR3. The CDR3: CSARDFLQNTYEQYF. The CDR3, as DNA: TGCAGTGCTAGAGATTTTCTGCAGAACACCTACGAGCAGTACTTC.

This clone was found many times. CDR3 nucleotides: TGTGCCAGCAGCGTCGGGCAGGGGAACACTGAAGCTTTCTTT. As protein: CASSVGQGNTEAFF. The rearrangement uses TRBV9 and TRBJ1-1, with a possible D match to TRBD1 (5 bases). Trimming removed 2 bases from V and 1 base from J, with 9 bases in between. CDR1 and CDR2 from the germline V gene are SGDLS and YYNGEE. The CDR3 contains 14 residues.

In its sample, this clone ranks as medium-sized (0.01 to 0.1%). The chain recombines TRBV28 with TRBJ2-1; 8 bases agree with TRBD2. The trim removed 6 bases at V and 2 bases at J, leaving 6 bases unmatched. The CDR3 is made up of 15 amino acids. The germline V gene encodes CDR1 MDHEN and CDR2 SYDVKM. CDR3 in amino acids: CASRASGLTYNEQFF. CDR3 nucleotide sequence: TGTGCCAGCAGAGCTAGCGGGTTGACCTACAATGAGCAGTTCTTC. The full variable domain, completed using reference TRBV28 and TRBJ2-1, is DVKVTQSSRYLVKRTGEKVFLECVQDMDHENMFWYRQDPGLGLRLIYFSYDVKMKEKGDIPEGYSVSREKKERFSLILESASTNQTSMYLCASRASGLTYNEQFFGPGTRLTVL.

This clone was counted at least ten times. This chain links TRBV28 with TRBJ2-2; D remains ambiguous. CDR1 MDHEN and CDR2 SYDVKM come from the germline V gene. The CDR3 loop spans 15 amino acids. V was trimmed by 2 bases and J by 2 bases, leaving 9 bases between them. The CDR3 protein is CASSLIALNTGELFF. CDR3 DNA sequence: TGTGCCAGCAGTTTAATAGCCCTAAACACCGGGGAGCTGTTTTTT.

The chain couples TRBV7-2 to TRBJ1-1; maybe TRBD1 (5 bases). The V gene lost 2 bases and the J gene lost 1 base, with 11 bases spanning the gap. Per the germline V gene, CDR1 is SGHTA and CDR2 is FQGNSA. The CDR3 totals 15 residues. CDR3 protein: CASSLNRSTNTEAFF. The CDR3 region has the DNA TGTGCCAGCAGCTTAAACAGGTCCACGAACACTGAAGCTTTCTTT.